This T cell receptor beta chain was sequenced for a study of OX40 agonist ivuxolimab in advanced cancers. Method: immunoSEQ multiplex PCR; TCRdb's copy keeps in-frame clones and lacks some. The data contain 85,000 to 100,000 clones, 90% to 95% of them singletons. On cycle 4 day 1 and cycle 7 day 1, as well as at baseline, blood was sampled. The CDR3 has 14 residues. CDR1 is SNHLY and CDR2 is FYNNEI in the germline V gene. Trimming stripped 6 bases from V and 7 bases from J, with 16 bases between. The sequenced sample was CD4+ or CD8+ T cells sorted from blood, obtained in a trial of the OX40 agonist ivuxolimab. This receptor was obtained from an adult with an advanced solid tumor such as melanoma, head and neck, liver or kidney cancer. The gene calls are TRBV2 and TRBJ1-5; weak D call: TRBD1 (6 bases). As DNA, the CDR3 is TGTGCCAGCAGCTTCAGCCCGGGGGGCCAGCCCCAGCATTTT. It translates to CASSFSPGGQPQHF. The full variable domain, its missing parts supplied by reference TRBV2 and TRBJ1-5, is EPEVTQTPSHQVTQMGQEVILRCVPISNHLYFYWYRQILGQKVEFLVSFYNNEISEKSEIFDDQFSVERPDGSNFTLKIRSTKLEDSAMYFCASSFSPGGQPQHFGDGTRLSIL.